Sequencing of this T cell receptor (beta chain) was carried out in a study of beta chain features in type 1 diabetes. Whole-study findings and limits: Researchers reported that naive, central memory and Treg TCRB repertoires appeared more similar in patients than in healthy donors. More deletions and fewer insertions at VDJ junctions were found in patients with type 1 diabetes.

Per germline, CDR1 SGHTA and CDR2 FQGTGA. There are 13 residues in the CDR3. Trimming shortened V by 2 bases and J by 6 bases, and 8 bases separated the two germline ends. Every bit of the isolated RNA underwent reverse transcription, so sequencing read expressed TCRB transcripts. Repertoires were generated with immunoSEQ multiplex PCR, while TCRdb's copy carries only in-frame clones and drops some. The sample has 40,000 to 45,000 clones, over 50% seen once. This clone has more than one count but fewer than ten. Its target is unknown. The chain recombines TRBV7-3 with TRBJ2-1; the D is unclear. The TCR sequence derives from a woman between 18 and 30 years old in good health. The sample was Tregs from blood. CDR3 amino acids: CASSLGQFNEQFF. CDR3 coding DNA: TGTGCCAGCAGCTTAGGGCAGTTCAATGAGCAGTTCTTC.